The sequence of this T cell receptor (beta chain) was determined in a study of T cell responses to AZD1222 COVID-19 vaccine. This CDR3 is built from 12 residues. Between the trimmed V and J ends, which lost 6 bases and 3 bases, there was a span of 9 bases. Looked up from germline, CDR1 is LNHDA and CDR2 is SQIVND (reference sequence). Repertoires were generated with immunoSEQ multiplex PCR, while TCRdb's copy carries only in-frame clones and drops some. This sample has 150,000 to 200,000 clones, with almost 95% found just once. This material consisted of peripheral blood, taken on day 0 of AZD1222 vaccination. The receptor was isolated from an adult in good health. The chain couples TRBV19 to TRBJ2-7, with D hard to call. The CDR3 DNA reads as TGTGCCAGTAGCTCCCCCGGCTACGAGCAGTACTTC. As protein: CASSSPGYEQYF.